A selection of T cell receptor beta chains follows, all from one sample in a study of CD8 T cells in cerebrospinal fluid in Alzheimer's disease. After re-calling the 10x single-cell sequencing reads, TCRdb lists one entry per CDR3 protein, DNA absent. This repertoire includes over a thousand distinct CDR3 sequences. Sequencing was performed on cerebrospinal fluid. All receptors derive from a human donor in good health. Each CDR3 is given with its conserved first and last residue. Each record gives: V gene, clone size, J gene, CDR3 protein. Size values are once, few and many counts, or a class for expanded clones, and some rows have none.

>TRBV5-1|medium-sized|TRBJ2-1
CASSLAGAGGYNEQFF
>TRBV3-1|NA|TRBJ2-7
CASSTYQGHEQYF
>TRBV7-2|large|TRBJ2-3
CASSSRRTDTQYF
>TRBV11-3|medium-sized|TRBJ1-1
CASSQQENTEAFF
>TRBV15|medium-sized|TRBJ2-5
CATSRDMAGALETQYF
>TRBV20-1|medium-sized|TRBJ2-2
CSVRTTNTGELFF
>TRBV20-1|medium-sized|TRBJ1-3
CSAKQGNTIYF
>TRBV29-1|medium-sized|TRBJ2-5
CSVDRGRETQYF
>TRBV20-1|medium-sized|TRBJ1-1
CSARDQGAQGTEAFF
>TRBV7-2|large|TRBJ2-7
CASSLLSGNAGEQYF
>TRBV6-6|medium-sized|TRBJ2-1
CASTPGGNEQFF